The T cell receptor (beta chain) under discussion was sequenced for a study of tumor T cells in aggressive B-cell lymphoma. Germline lookup yields CDR1 SSHAT and CDR2 FNYEAQ (reference sequence). The CDR3 is made up of 14 amino acids. The repertoire was sequenced with immunoSEQ multiplex PCR; TCRdb's copy has only in-frame clones and lacks some. The table shows roughly 3,300 clones, with 69% occurring only once. Note on this clone: At one end, the junction sequence differs from germline, possibly due to a read error.

Sequenced material: tumor tissue. This rearrangement joins TRBV7-7 to TRBJ2-2, with D possibly TRBD1 on 6 matching bases. This clonotype originated in an adult with diffuse large B cell lymphoma. CDR3 sequence reads: CASSLARGSGELFF. In nucleotides, the CDR3 is TGTGCTAGCAGCTTAGCCAGGGGATCCGGGGAGCTGTTTTTT.